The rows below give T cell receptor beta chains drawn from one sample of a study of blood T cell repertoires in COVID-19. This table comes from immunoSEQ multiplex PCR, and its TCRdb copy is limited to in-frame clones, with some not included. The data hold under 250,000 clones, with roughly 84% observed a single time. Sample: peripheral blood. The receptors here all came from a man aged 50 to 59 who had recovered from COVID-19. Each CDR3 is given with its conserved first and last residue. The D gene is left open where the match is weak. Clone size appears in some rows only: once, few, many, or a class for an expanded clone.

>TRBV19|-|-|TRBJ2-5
CASSIRPQETQYF
TGTGCCAGTAGTATTCGTCCGCAAGAGACCCAGTACTTC
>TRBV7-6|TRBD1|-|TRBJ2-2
CASSRMTGLNTGELFF
TGTGCCAGCAGCCGGATGACAGGGTTGAACACCGGGGAGCTGTTTTTT
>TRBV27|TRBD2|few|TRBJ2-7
CASSLETSGGYEQYF
TGTGCCAGCAGTTTGGAGACTAGCGGGGGCTACGAGCAGTACTTC
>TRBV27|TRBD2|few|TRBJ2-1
CASSATSGRDEQFF
TGTGCCAGCAGTGCGACTAGCGGGAGGGATGAGCAGTTCTTC
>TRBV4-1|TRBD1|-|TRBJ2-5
CASSQTTGGRETQYF
TGCGCCAGCAGCCAGACTACAGGGGGTCGGGAGACCCAGTACTTC
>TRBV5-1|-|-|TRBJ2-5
CASSWGTPKGETQYF
TGCGCCAGCAGCTGGGGGACTCCGAAGGGGGAGACCCAGTACTTC
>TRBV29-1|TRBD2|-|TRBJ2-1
CSVDLSGRYNEQFF
TGCAGCGTTGATCTTAGCGGGAGATACAATGAGCAGTTCTTC
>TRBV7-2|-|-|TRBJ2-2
CASSLIVPTNTGELFF
TGTGCCAGCAGCCTGATAGTGCCTACGAACACCGGGGAGCTGTTTTTT
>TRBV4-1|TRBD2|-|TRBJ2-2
CASSPARTSGRANTGELFF
TGCGCCAGCAGCCCGGCGAGGACTAGCGGGAGGGCTAACACCGGGGAGCTGTTTTTT
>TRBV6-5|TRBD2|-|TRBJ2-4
CASSLTSGKNIQYF
TGTGCCAGCAGTTTGACTAGCGGGAAAAACATTCAGTACTTC
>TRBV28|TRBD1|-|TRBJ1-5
CASSSNRGGQPQHF
TGTGCCAGCAGTTCGAACAGGGGTGGACAGCCCCAGCATTTT
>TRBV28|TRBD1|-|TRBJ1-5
CASRRQGNGNQPQHF
TGTGCCAGCAGGAGACAGGGGAACGGCAATCAGCCCCAGCATTTT
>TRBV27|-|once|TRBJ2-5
CASSTRLGWDQETQYF
TGTGCCAGCAGTACAAGACTCGGCTGGGACCAAGAGACCCAGTACTTC
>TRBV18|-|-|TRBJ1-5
CASSPRPHPQGDQPQHF
TGTGCCAGCTCACCCAGACCCCATCCCCAGGGCGATCAGCCCCAGCATTTT
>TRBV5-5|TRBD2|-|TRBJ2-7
CASSLYGGSSYEQYF
TGTGCCAGCAGCTTGTATGGCGGGAGCTCCTACGAGCAGTACTTC
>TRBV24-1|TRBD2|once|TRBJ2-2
CATSDFGTRNTGELFF
TGTGCCACCAGTGATTTCGGGACTAGAAACACCGGGGAGCTGTTTTTT
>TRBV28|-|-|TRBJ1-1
CASSPTWNTEAFF
TGTGCCAGCAGTCCCACATGGAACACTGAAGCTTTCTTT
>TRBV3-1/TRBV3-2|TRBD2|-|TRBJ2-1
CASQKAGSSYNEQFF
TGTGCCAGCCAAAAAGCGGGGAGCTCCTACAATGAGCAGTTCTTC
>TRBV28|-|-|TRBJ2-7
CASNSEAGLDLEQYF
TGTGCCAGCAATTCCGAGGCAGGACTCGACCTTGAGCAGTACTTC
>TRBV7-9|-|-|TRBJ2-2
CASSSRVDLNTGELFF
TGTGCCAGCAGTAGCAGGGTAGACTTGAACACCGGGGAGCTGTTTTTT
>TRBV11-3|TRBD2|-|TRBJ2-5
CASTGPTPGGEETQYF
TGTGCCAGCACCGGACCTACACCGGGAGGTGAAGAGACCCAGTACTTC
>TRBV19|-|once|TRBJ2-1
CASSPVLSSYNEQFF
TGTGCCAGTAGTCCCGTCCTGAGCTCCTACAATGAGCAGTTCTTC
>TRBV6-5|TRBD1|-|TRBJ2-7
CASRYRGSYEQYF
TGTGCCAGCAGATACAGGGGCTCCTACGAGCAGTACTTC
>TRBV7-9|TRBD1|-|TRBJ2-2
CASRDWDRGSGELFF
TGTGCCAGCAGAGACTGGGACAGGGGCTCGGGGGAGCTGTTTTTT
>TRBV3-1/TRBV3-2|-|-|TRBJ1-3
CASSQPPRAGSGNTIYF
TGTGCCAGCAGCCAACCCCCTAGGGCGGGATCTGGAAACACCATATATTTT
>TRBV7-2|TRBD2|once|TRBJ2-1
CASSRTAGGRGYNEQFF
TGTGCCAGCAGCCGCACGGCGGGCGGGAGGGGTTACAATGAGCAGTTCTTC
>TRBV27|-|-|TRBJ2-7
CASSPRLGGGSYEQYF
TGTGCCAGCAGTCCGAGACTAGGGGGGGGGTCCTACGAGCAGTACTTC
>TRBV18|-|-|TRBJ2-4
CASSPIGQSSTKNIQYF
TGTGCCAGCTCACCGATAGGACAGAGTTCGACCAAAAACATTCAGTACTTC
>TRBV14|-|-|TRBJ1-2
CASSPELSGYGYTF
TGTGCCAGCAGCCCAGAGCTTAGCGGCTATGGCTACACCTTC
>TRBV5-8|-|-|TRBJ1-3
CASRMTGSGNTIYF
TGTGCCAGCAGGATGACAGGTTCCGGAAACACCATATATTTT
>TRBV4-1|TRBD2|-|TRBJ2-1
CASSQGPLAGGIRQFF
TGCGCCAGCAGCCAAGGCCCCCTAGCGGGAGGGATTAGGCAGTTCTTC
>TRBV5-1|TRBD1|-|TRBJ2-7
CASSFRPPAGTGGDEQYF
TGCGCCAGCAGCTTCCGCCCCCCGGCCGGGACAGGGGGAGACGAGCAGTACTTC
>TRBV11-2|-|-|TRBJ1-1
CASSLVEGNTEAFF
TGTGCCAGCAGCTTAGTGGAGGGGAACACTGAAGCTTTCTTT
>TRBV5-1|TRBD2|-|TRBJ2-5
CASSPSSGIGETQYF
TGCGCCAGCAGCCCTTCTAGCGGGATTGGGGAGACCCAGTACTTC
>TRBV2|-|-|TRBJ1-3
CASRFGGGGNTIYF
TGTGCCAGCAGATTCGGGGGAGGTGGAAACACCATATATTTT
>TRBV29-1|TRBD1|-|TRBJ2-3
CSETTGSGADTQYF
TGCAGCGAAACGACAGGGTCCGGGGCAGATACGCAGTATTTT
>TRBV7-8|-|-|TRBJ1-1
CASSLVPGMNTEAFF
TGTGCCAGCAGCTTAGTGCCAGGGATGAACACTGAAGCTTTCTTT
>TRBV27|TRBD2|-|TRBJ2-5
CASSTRGSGRTKETQYF
TGTGCCAGCAGCACCCGGGGGAGCGGGAGGACTAAAGAGACCCAGTACTTC
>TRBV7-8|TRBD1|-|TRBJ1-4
CASSPRDRVNEKLFF
TGTGCCAGCAGCCCCCGGGACAGGGTCAATGAAAAACTGTTTTTT
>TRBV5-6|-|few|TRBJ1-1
CASSGFGGSTEAFF
TGTGCCAGCAGCGGGTTTGGAGGGTCGACTGAAGCTTTCTTT
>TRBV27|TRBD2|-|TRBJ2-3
CASSTSRTSGTDTQYF
TGTGCCAGCAGTACTTCCCGGACTAGCGGCACAGATACGCAGTATTTT
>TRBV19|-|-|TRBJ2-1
CASSRTVHNEQFF
TGTGCCAGTAGTCGGACAGTACACAATGAGCAGTTCTTC
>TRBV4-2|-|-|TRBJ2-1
CASSQDSSRSSSYNEQFF
TGTGCCAGCAGCCAAGATTCTTCGCGGAGTAGCTCCTACAATGAGCAGTTCTTC
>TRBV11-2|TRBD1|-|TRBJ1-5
CASSQRTGSNQPQHF
TGTGCCAGCAGCCAGCGGACAGGGAGCAATCAGCCCCAGCATTTT
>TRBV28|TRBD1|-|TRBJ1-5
CASKDPRQGSNQPQHF
TGTGCCAGCAAGGACCCTCGACAGGGTAGCAATCAGCCCCAGCATTTT